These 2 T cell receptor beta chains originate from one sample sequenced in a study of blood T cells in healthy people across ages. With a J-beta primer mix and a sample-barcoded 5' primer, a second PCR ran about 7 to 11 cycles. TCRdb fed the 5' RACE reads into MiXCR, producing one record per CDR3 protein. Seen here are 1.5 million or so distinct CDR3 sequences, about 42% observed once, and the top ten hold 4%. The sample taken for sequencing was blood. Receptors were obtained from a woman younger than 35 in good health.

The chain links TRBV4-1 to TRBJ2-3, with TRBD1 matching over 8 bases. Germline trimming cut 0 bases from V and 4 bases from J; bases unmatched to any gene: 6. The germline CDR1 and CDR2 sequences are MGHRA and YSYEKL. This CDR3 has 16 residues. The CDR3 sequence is CASSQDRTGYADTQYF. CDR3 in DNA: TGCGCCAGCAGCCAAGATAGGACAGGGTACGCAGATACGCAGTATTTT.

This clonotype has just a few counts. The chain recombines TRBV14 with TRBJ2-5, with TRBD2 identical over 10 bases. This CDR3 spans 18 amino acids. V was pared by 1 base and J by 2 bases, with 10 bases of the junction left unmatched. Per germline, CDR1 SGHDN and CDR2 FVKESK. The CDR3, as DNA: TGTGCCAGCAGCCAAGTGGTGACTAGCGGGTACGATCAAGAGACCCAGTACTTC. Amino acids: CASSQVVTSGYDQETQYF.